The clone carrying this T cell receptor beta chain was found a few times. What it recognizes is unknown. The authors incorporated unique molecular identifiers into the TCR beta cDNA libraries. TCRdb reanalysed the PCR reads using MiXCR and keeps one entry per CDR3 protein. The table lists 600,000 to 750,000 distinct CDR3 sequences, 55% to 60% of them singletons. The source of the sample is a study of post-analysis software for immune sequencing data. Whole-study context: The disease courses spanned relapsing-remitting, secondary progressive and progressive-relapsing forms of multiple sclerosis. General observations from the study: About 5 TRBV segments, including TRBV5-6, TRBV5-1 and TRBV20-1, were more frequent in patients than controls. F measure showed strong co-clustering of same-batch samples.

This CDR3 contains 12 residues. V was pared by 8 bases and J by 5 bases, with 13 bases between. Germline V gene lookup returns CDR1 SQVTM and CDR2 ANQGSEA. The TCR was taken from a girl aged 2-10 years with multiple sclerosis. Sequenced: blood. The rearrangement joins TRBV29-1 to TRBJ2-1; D unclear. The chain's CDR3 is CSLTAVNNEQFF. The CDR3 region has the DNA TGCAGCTTGACGGCGGTTAACAATGAGCAGTTCTTC.